Below, 17 T cell receptor beta chains from the same sample are listed, as sequenced in a study of cytomegalovirus exposure and HLA in healthy donors. A multiplex PCR was run with 60 Vbeta primers and 13 Jbeta primers. Sequencing used immunoSEQ multiplex PCR; TCRdb keeps in-frame clones, though not all of them. In the table there are about 140,000 clones, over 60% of which are singletons. Sequenced material: PBMCs. Every receptor here comes from a woman aged 60 to 75 in good health and CMV-seronegative.

This clone was picked up a small number of times. The J gene is TRBJ2-1, the V gene TRBV13, with 7 bases lining up with TRBD1. The V gene's germline CDR1 is PRHDT and CDR2 FYEKMQ (reference sequence). The CDR3 runs 20 residues. After removal of 5 bases from V and 0 bases from J, the junction contained 19 bases not matched to a gene. This CDR3 reads CASSARQGSWARSSYNEQFF. The CDR3 region has the DNA TGTGCCAGCAGCGCTAGACAGGGCTCATGGGCTCGGAGCTCCTACAATGAGCAGTTCTTC.

The CDR3 spells CASSRDRGRSDTQYF. Here the CDR3 DNA reads TGTGCCAGCAGTCGGGACAGGGGCCGGTCAGATACGCAGTATTTT. The chain recombines TRBV2 with TRBJ2-3, with 10 bases aligning to TRBD1. CDR3 length equals 15 residues. Trimming took 5 bases from V and 4 from J; bases not matched to a gene: 6. CDR1 is SNHLY and CDR2 is FYNNEI in the germline V gene.

The CDR3: CASSTRTSGVVTQYF. CDR3 DNA: TGTGCCAGCAGTACACGGACTAGCGGCGTCGTTACGCAGTATTTT. The gene calls are TRBV28 and TRBJ2-3, with 10 bases lining up with TRBD2. Germline-derived CDR1 and CDR2 are MDHEN and SYDVKM. V trimming: 5 bases; J trimming: 8 bases; junction bases outside the gene matches: 10. The CDR3 totals 15 residues.

The chain carries TRBV2 and TRBJ1-2, with 9 bases lining up with TRBD1. The CDR3 sequence is 14 residues long. V was pared by 6 bases and J by 4 bases, with 6 bases of the junction left unmatched. Germline values: CDR1 SNHLY, CDR2 FYNNEI. The DNA of the CDR3 is TGTGCCAGCAGAGTGGACAGGGGAGTCTATGGCTACACCTTC. Translated, it gives CASRVDRGVYGYTF.

The chain recombines TRBV7-2 with TRBJ1-2; TRBD1 matches 9 bases. Germline trimming cut 3 bases from V and 3 bases from J; bases unmatched to any gene: 5. The CDR3 runs 15 residues. Per the germline V gene, CDR1 is SGHTA and CDR2 is FQGNSA. The DNA of the CDR3 is TGTGCCAGCAGCTTCAAACAGGGGGCCGACTATGGCTACACCTTC. Protein: CASSFKQGADYGYTF. The full variable domain, with the rest looked up from reference TRBV7-2 and TRBJ1-2, is GAGVSQSPSNKVTEKGKDVELRCDPISGHTALYWYRQSLGQGLEFLIYFQGNSAPDKSGLPSDRFSAERTGGSVSTLTIQRTQQEDSAVYLCASSFKQGADYGYTFGSGTRLTVV.

This clone occurred once. This chain joins TRBV7-2 and TRBJ1-4; D perhaps matches TRBD1 (6 bases). V lost 5 bases and J 4 bases, leaving 11 bases between the germline ends. The germline CDR1 and CDR2 sequences are SGHTA and FQGNSA. The CDR3 extends over 14 amino acids. The CDR3 reads CASSHGQINEKLFF. Written as DNA, the CDR3 is TGTGCCAGCAGCCATGGACAGATTAATGAAAAACTGTTTTTT. The entire variable domain, with the rest obtained from reference TRBV7-2 and TRBJ1-4, is as follows: GAGVSQSPSNKVTEKGKDVELRCDPISGHTALYWYRQSLGQGLEFLIYFQGNSAPDKSGLPSDRFSAERTGGSVSTLTIQRTQQEDSAVYLCASSHGQINEKLFFGSGTQLSVL.

This sequence joins TRBV7-9 and TRBJ2-7, with TRBD1 identical over 12 bases. The CDR3 is 15 amino acids. CDR1 and CDR2 from the germline V gene are SEHNR and FQNEAQ (reference sequence). V shed 5 bases and J 2 bases; nucleotides not matched to a gene: 4. The chain's CDR3 is CASSGDRGLPYEQYF. The CDR3 DNA reads as TGTGCCAGCAGCGGGGACAGGGGGCTTCCCTACGAGCAGTACTTC. Variable domain in full (rest from reference TRBV7-9 and TRBJ2-7): DTGVSQNPRHKITKRGQNVTFRCDPISEHNRLYWYRQTLGQGPEFLTYFQNEAQLEKSRLLSDRFSAERPKGSFSTLEIQRTEQGDSAMYLCASSGDRGLPYEQYFGPGTRLTVT.

The V call is TRBV6-1, the J call TRBJ1-4, with 8 bases aligning to TRBD1. This CDR3 has 14 amino acids. The V and J ends lost 5 bases and 8 bases, in that order; junction bases with no gene match: 7. The germline CDR1 and CDR2 sequences are MNHNS and SASEGT. In nucleotides, the CDR3 is TGTGCCAGCAGTTTGGACAGGGCGGGGGAAAAACTGTTTTTT. Its translation: CASSLDRAGEKLFF.

The V gene is TRBV7-2, the J gene TRBJ2-7; TRBD2 matches at 8 bases. V lost 1 base and J lost 0; bases outside the gene matches: 2. The CDR3 has 15 residues. Germline lookup yields CDR1 SGHTA and CDR2 FQGNSA. Here the CDR3 reads CASSLVSGGSYEQYF. The DNA for the CDR3 is TGTGCCAGCAGCTTAGTGAGCGGGGGCTCCTACGAGCAGTACTTC.

The chain couples TRBV6-6 to TRBJ2-7; TRBD1 agrees at 9 bases. The V and J ends lost 5 bases and 3 bases, in that order; junction bases with no gene match: 5. The CDR3 runs 14 residues. Germline V gene lookup returns CDR1 MNHNY and CDR2 SVGAGI (reference sequence). CDR3 nucleotide sequence: TGTGCCAGCAGTCTGACAGGGGGGAACTACGAGCAGTACTTC. It yields the protein CASSLTGGNYEQYF.

This rearrangement joins TRBV6-1 to TRBJ2-2; TRBD2 might be the D (6 bases). CDR3 size: 14 residues. Germline values: CDR1 MNHNS, CDR2 SASEGT. Between the trimmed V and J ends, which lost 1 base and 7 bases, there was a span of 10 bases. The CDR3 nucleotides read TGTGCCAGCAGTGAAGTGGAGGGGTACGGGGAGCTGTTTTTT. Its translation is CASSEVEGYGELFF.

The rearrangement links TRBV7-6 to TRBJ2-1; 12 nucleotides line up with TRBD2. Trimming cost V 5 bases and J 4 bases; bases outside gene matches: 3. CDR1 and CDR2 (germline): SGHVS, FNYEAQ. The CDR3 spans 15 residues. The CDR3 DNA follows: TGTGCCAGCAGCCTCCTAGCGGGAGGGTACAATGAGCAGTTCTTC. Amino acid sequence: CASSLLAGGYNEQFF.

This rearrangement joins TRBV5-1 to TRBJ2-2, with D perhaps TRBD1 (6 bases). V was clipped by 4 bases and J by 5 bases, with 21 bases between them. The CDR3 contains 17 residues. Germline CDR1 SGHRS, CDR2 YFSETQ. In nucleotides, the CDR3 is TGCGCCAGCAGCCAAACCCTACAGGGCCTCCAGACCGGGGAGCTGTTTTTT. Translation: CASSQTLQGLQTGELFF.

The rearrangement uses TRBV18 and TRBJ1-1; 10 positions agree with TRBD1. Germline assignment: CDR1 KGHSH and CDR2 LQKENI. The CDR3 runs to 14 residues. V was clipped by 4 bases and J by 1 base; unmatched bases: 0. CDR3 in DNA: TGTGCCAGCTCACGGGACAGGGGGAACACTGAAGCTTTCTTT. Amino acids: CASSRDRGNTEAFF.

This chain links TRBV6-6 with TRBJ1-6; a possible D gene is TRBD1 (6 bases). The CDR3 sequence is 14 residues long. Germline CDR1 is MNHNY and CDR2 is SVGAGI (reference sequence). Deletions cut 6 bases from V and 0 bases from J, with 6 bases between. CDR3 sequence (DNA): TGTGCCAGCAGGGGGGCCTCCTATAATTCACCCCTCCACTTT. Its protein is CASRGASYNSPLHF.

The gene calls are TRBV7-2 and TRBJ1-1; 10 nucleotides agree with TRBD1. The CDR3 contains 13 residues. Trimming cost V 5 bases and J 6 bases; bases outside gene matches: 3. Germline CDR1 is SGHTA and CDR2 is FQGNSA. As DNA, the CDR3 is TGTGCCAGCAGCCGGACAGGGGGATCTGAAGCTTTCTTT. It encodes CASSRTGGSEAFF. Using reference TRBV7-2 and TRBJ1-1 for the parts outside the CDR3, the full variable domain is GAGVSQSPSNKVTEKGKDVELRCDPISGHTALYWYRQSLGQGLEFLIYFQGNSAPDKSGLPSDRFSAERTGGSVSTLTIQRTQQEDSAVYLCASSRTGGSEAFFGQGTRLTVV.

V is TRBV6-7 and J is TRBJ2-1; TRBD1 matches 8 bases. TRBV6-7 is an ORF, and what it does is uncertain. V shed 1 base, J shed 0 bases, and the junction held 8 bases outside the gene matches. This CDR3 is built from 18 residues. The CDR3 protein is CASSYCRRGPSSYNEQFF. The CDR3 bases are TGTGCCAGCAGTTACTGTCGCAGGGGGCCCAGCTCCTACAATGAGCAGTTCTTC.